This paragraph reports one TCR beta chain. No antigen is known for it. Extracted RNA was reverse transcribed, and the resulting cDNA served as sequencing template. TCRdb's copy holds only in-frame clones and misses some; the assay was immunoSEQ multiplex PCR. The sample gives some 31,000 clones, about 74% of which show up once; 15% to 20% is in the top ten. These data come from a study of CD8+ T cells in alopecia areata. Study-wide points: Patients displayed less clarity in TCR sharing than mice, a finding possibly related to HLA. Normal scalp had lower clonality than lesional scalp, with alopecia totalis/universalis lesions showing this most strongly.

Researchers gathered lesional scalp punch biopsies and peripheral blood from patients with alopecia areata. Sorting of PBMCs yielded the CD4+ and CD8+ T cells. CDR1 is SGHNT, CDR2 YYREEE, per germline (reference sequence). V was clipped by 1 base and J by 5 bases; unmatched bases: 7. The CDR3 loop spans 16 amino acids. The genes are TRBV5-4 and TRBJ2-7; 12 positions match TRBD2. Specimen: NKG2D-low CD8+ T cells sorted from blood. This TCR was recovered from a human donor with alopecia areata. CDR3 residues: CASSLYASGGAHEQYF. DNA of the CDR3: TGTGCCAGCAGCTTGTATGCTAGCGGGGGGGCCCACGAGCAGTACTTC.